The sequence of this T cell receptor (beta chain) was determined in a study of neurological immune-mediated disorders. The CDR3 length is 13 residues. CDR1 SQVTM and CDR2 ANQGSEA come from the germline V gene. MiXCR, applied by TCRdb to the 5' RACE reads, yields one record per CDR3 protein. The repertoire holds tens of thousands of distinct CDR3 sequences, just under 6.5% seen once, with about 0.57% in the top ten. This clonotype was picked up a small number of times. One end of the junction is discordant with germline, which a read error may explain. The sequencing input was CD4+ T cells from blood. This sequence originates from a middle-aged woman in good health. The J gene is TRBJ2-6, the V gene TRBV29-1, with D unresolved. Written as DNA, the CDR3 is TGCAGCACGTATCCCTCTTGGGCCAACGTCCTGACTTTC. It is translated as CSTYPSWANVLTF.